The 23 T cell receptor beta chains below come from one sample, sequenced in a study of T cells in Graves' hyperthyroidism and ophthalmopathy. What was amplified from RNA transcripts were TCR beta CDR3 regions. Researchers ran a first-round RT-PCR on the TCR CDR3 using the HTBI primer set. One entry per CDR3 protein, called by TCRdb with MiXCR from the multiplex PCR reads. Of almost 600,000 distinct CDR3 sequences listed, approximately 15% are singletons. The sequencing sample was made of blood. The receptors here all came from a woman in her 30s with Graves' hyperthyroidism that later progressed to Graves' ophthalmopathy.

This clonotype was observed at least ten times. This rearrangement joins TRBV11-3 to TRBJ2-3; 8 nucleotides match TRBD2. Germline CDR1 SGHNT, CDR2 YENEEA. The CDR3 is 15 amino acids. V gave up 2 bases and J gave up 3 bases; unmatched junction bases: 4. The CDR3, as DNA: TGTGCCAGCAGCTTATATCGGGAGGGGACAGATACGCAGTATTTT. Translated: CASSLYREGTDTQYF. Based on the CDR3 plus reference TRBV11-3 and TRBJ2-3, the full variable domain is EAGVVQSPRYKIIEKKQPVAFWCNPISGHNTLYWYLQNLGQGPELLIRYENEEAVDDSQLPKDRFSAERLKGVDSTLKIQPAELGDSAVYLCASSLYREGTDTQYFGPGTRLTVL.

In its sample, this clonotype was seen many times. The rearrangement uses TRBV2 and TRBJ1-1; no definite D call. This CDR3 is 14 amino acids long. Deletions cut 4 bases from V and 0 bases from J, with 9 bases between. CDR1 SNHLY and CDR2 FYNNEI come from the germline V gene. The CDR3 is CASSGRSLNTEAFF. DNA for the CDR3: TGTGCCAGCAGTGGACGTAGCCTGAACACTGAAGCTTTCTTT. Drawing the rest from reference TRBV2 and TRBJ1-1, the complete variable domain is EPEVTQTPSHQVTQMGQEVILRCVPISNHLYFYWYRQILGQKVEFLVSFYNNEISEKSEIFDDQFSVERPDGSNFTLKIRSTKLEDSAMYFCASSGRSLNTEAFFGQGTRLTVV.

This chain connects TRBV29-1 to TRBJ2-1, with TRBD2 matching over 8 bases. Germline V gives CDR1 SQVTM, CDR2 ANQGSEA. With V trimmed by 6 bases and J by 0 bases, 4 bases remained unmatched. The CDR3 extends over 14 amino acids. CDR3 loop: CSVPSGSSYNEQFF. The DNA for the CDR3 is TGCAGCGTCCCGAGCGGGAGCTCCTACAATGAGCAGTTCTTC.

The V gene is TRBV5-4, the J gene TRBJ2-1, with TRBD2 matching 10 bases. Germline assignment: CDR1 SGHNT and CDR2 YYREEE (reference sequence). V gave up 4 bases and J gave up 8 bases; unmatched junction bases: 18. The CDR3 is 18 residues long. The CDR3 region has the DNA TGTGCCAGCAGCCCCTCTACCTCTAGCGGGCTAGCGGGAGATGAGCAGTTCTTC. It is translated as CASSPSTSSGLAGDEQFF.

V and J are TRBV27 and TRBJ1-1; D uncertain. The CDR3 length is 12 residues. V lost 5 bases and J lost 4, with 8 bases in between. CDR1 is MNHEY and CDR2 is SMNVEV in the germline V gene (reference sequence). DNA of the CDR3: TGTGCCAGCAGTCGAACATCCACTGAAGCTTTCTTT. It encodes CASSRTSTEAFF.

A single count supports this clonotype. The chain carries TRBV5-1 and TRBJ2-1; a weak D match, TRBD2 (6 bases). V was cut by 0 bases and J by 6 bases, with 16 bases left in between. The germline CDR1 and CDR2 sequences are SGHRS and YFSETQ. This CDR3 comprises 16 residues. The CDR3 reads CASSLEGGALPNEQFF. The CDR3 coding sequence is TGCGCCAGCAGCTTGGAAGGCGGGGCCCTCCCCAATGAGCAGTTCTTC. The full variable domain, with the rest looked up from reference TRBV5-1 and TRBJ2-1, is KAGVTQTPRYLIKTRGQQVTLSCSPISGHRSVSWYQQTPGQGLQFLFEYFSETQRNKGNFPGRFSGRQFSNSRSEMNVSTLELGDSALYLCASSLEGGALPNEQFFGPGTRLTVL.

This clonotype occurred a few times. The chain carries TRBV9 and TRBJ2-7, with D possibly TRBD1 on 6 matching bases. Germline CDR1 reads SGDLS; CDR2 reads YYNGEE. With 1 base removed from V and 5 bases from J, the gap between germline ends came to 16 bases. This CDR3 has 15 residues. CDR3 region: CASSVIPTGTHEQYF. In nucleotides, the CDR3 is TGTGCCAGCAGCGTAATTCCAACAGGGACCCACGAGCAGTACTTC. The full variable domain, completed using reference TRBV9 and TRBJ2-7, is DSGVTQTPKHLITATGQRVTLRCSPRSGDLSVYWYQQSLDQGLQFLIQYYNGEERAKGNILERFSAQQFPDLHSELNLSSLELGDSALYFCASSVIPTGTHEQYFGPGTRLTVT.

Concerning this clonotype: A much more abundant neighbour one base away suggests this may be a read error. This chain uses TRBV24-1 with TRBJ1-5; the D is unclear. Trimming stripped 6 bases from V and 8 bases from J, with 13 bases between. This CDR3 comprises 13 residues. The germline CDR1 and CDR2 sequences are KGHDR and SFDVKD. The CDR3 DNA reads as TGTGCCACCAGTAATGGTTCAAATGAGCCCCAGCATTTT. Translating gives CATSNGSNEPQHF.

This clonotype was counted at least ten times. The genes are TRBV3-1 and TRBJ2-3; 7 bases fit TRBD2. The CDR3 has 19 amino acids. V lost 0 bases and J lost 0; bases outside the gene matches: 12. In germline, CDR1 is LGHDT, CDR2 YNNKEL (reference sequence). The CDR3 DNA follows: TGTGCCAGCAGCCAAGAGGTGCCTAGCGGCGGGACTAGCACAGATACGCAGTATTTT. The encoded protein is CASSQEVPSGGTSTDTQYF.

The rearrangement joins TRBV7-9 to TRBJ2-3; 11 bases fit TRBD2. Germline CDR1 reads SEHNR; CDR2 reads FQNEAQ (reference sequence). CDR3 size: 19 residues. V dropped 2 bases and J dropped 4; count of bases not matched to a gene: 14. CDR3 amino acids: CASSLNLILTSGDADTQYF. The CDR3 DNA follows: TGTGCCAGCAGCTTAAATCTCATCTTGACTAGCGGGGACGCAGATACGCAGTATTTT. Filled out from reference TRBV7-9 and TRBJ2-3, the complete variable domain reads DTGVSQNPRHKITKRGQNVTFRCDPISEHNRLYWYRQTLGQGPEFLTYFQNEAQLEKSRLLSDRFSAERPKGSFSTLEIQRTEQGDSAMYLCASSLNLILTSGDADTQYFGPGTRLTVL.

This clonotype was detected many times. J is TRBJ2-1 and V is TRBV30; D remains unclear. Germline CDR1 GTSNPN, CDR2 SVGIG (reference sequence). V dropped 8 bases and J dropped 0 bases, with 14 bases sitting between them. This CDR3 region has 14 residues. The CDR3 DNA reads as TGTGCCGGGTTTGCGGCTAGCTCCTACAATGAGCAGTTCTTC. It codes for CAGFAASSYNEQFF. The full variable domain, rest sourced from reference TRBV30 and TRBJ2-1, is SQTIHQWPATLVQPVGSPLSLECTVEGTSNPNLYWYRQAAGRGLQLLFYSVGIGQISSEVPQNLSASRPQDRQFILSSKKLLLSDSGFYLCAGFAASSYNEQFFGPGTRLTVL.

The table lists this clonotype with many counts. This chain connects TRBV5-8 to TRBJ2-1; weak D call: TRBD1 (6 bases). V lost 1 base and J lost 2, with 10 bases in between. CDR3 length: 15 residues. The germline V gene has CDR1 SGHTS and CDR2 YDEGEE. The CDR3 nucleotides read TGTGCCAGCAGCTTGTCACAGGGTACCTACAATGAGCAGTTCTTC. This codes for CASSLSQGTYNEQFF.

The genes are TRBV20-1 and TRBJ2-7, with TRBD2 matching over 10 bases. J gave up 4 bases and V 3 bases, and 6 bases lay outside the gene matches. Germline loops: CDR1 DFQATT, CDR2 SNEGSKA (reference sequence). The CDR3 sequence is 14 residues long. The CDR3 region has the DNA TGCAGTGCTAGTCTTAGCGGGAGGCCTTACGAGCAGTACTTC. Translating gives CSASLSGRPYEQYF.

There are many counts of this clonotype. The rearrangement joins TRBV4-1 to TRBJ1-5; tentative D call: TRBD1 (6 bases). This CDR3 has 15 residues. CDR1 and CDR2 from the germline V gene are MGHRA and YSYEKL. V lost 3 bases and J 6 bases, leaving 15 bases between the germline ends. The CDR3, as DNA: TGCGCCAGCAGCCATCAGGGGCAGGGTAGTCAGCCCCAGCATTTT. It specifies CASSHQGQGSQPQHF.

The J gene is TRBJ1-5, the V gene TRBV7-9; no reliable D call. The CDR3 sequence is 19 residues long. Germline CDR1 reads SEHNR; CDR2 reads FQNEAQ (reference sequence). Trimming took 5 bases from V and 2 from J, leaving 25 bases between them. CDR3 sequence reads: CASSPGISAHPEGNQPQHF. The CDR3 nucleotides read TGTGCCAGCAGCCCCGGGATTTCGGCGCACCCGGAGGGCAATCAGCCCCAGCATTTT.

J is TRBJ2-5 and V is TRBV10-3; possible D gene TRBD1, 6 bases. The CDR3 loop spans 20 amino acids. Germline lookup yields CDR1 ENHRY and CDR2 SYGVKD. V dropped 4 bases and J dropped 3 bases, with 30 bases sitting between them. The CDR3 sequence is CAISGSTPGQLRGNEETQYF. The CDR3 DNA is TGTGCCATCAGTGGGTCCACTCCTGGACAGCTTAGAGGAAATGAAGAGACCCAGTACTTC.

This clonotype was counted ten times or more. The CDR3 protein is CASSLSGTTYEQYF. DNA for the CDR3: TGTGCCAGCAGTTTAAGCGGGACTACTTACGAGCAGTACTTC. The rearrangement joins TRBV27 to TRBJ2-7, with 7 bases fitting TRBD2. From germline, CDR1 is MNHEY and CDR2 SMNVEV (reference sequence). The CDR3 is 14 amino acids. V gave up 2 bases and J gave up 4 bases; unmatched junction bases: 5.

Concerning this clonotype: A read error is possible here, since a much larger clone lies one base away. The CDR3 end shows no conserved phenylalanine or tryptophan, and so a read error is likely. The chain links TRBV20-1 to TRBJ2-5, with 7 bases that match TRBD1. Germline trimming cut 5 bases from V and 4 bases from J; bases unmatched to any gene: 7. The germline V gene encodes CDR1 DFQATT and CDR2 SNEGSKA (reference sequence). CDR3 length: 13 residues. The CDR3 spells CSAADRVRETQYL. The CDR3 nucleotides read TGCAGTGCTGCCGACAGGGTCCGAGAGACCCAGTACCTC.

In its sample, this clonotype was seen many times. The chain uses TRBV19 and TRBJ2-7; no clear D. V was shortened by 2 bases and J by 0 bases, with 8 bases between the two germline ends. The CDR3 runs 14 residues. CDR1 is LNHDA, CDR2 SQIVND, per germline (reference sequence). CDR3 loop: CASSITVFSYEQYF. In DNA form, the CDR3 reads TGTGCCAGTAGTATAACAGTGTTCTCCTACGAGCAGTACTTC.

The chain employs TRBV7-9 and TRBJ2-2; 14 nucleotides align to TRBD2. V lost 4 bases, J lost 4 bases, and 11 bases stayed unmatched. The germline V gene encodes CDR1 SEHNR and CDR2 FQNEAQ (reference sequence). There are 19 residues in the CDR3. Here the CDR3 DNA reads TGTGCCAGCAGCTGGACCGGGACTAGCGGGAGTAAGGGCACCGGGGAGCTGTTTTTT. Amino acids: CASSWTGTSGSKGTGELFF.

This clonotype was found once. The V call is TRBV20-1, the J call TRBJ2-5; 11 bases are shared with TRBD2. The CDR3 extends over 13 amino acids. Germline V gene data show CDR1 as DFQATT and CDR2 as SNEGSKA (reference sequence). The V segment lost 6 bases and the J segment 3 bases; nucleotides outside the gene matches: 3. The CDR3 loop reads CSALGLAEETQYF. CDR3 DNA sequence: TGCAGTGCCCTGGGACTAGCGGAAGAGACCCAGTACTTC.

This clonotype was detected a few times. The CDR3 here is CSAREAVRDNSPLHF. CDR3 bases: TGCAGTGCTAGGGAGGCAGTTCGAGATAATTCACCCCTCCACTTT. The V and J genes are TRBV20-1 and TRBJ1-6; D is ambiguous. Trimming cost V 3 bases and J 5 bases, with 14 bases left between them. Per the germline V gene, CDR1 is DFQATT and CDR2 is SNEGSKA (reference sequence). This CDR3 contains 15 residues.

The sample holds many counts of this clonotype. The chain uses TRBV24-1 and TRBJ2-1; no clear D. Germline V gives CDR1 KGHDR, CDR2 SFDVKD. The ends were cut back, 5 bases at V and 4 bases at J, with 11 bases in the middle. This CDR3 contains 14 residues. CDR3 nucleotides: TGTGCCACCAGTGGCCTGGATAAATACAATGAGCAGTTCTTC. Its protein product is CATSGLDKYNEQFF.